These 4 T cell receptor beta chains came from one sample sequenced in a study of shared T cell receptors in the human thymus (dated by TCRdb to the early 2020s). The library was made by the immunoSEQ multiplex PCR assay. TCRdb took over this immuneACCESS table, retaining in-frame rearrangements with V and J assigned. Such tables are incomplete; in checked studies, under half of the missing clones stem from an unresolved V gene, and the remainder is unexplained. Across this sample there are 600,000 to 900,000 clones, with approximately 85% seen only once. The top ten clonotypes cover about 0.011% of the sample. A further study also used this sample, focusing on human thymus T cells.

Sequenced input: thymocytes. Every receptor here comes from a girl under three years old with a congenital heart defect. Donor details come from another sample of the same person, matched by shared clones.

The J gene is TRBJ1-1, the V gene TRBV23-1; D remains unclear. TRBV23-1 is labeled an ORF, and its function is uncertain. Trimming removed 3 bases from V and 4 bases from J, with 12 bases in between. The CDR3 covers 14 residues. The CDR3 protein is CASSQRGRITEAFF. The CDR3 coding sequence is TGCGCCAGCAGTCAGAGAGGGAGGATCACTGAAGCTTTCTTT.

The chain recombines TRBV7-9 with TRBJ2-1; D perhaps matches TRBD2 (6 bases). V was cut by 6 bases and J by 3 bases, with 27 bases left in between. CDR1 is SEHNR, CDR2 FQNEAQ, per germline (reference sequence). The CDR3 has 19 amino acids. The CDR3, as DNA: TGTGCCAGCAGTCAATCGCGATGGGGGGATCTTACTGTCTACAATGAGCAGTTCTTC. Translation: CASSQSRWGDLTVYNEQFF.

This sequence joins TRBV7-2 and TRBJ2-2; D unclear. V lost 1 base to trimming and J lost 1 base, with 7 bases between them. Germline lookup yields CDR1 SGHTA and CDR2 FQGNSA. CDR3 length: 15 amino acids. CDR3 nucleotide sequence: TGTGCCAGCAGCTTAGGGTCGGGGAACACCGGGGAGCTGTTTTTT. It translates to CASSLGSGNTGELFF.

The rearrangement joins TRBV10-3 to TRBJ1-2; tentatively, D is TRBD1 (6 bases). Germline lookup yields CDR1 ENHRY and CDR2 SYGVKD. Trimming removed 3 bases from V and 3 bases from J, with 20 bases in between. The CDR3 is 17 amino acids. CDR3 in DNA: TGTGCCATCAGTGACTGGGGCGGGGGCCGCCACGACTATGGCTACACCTTC. Translating it yields CAISDWGGGRHDYGYTF.